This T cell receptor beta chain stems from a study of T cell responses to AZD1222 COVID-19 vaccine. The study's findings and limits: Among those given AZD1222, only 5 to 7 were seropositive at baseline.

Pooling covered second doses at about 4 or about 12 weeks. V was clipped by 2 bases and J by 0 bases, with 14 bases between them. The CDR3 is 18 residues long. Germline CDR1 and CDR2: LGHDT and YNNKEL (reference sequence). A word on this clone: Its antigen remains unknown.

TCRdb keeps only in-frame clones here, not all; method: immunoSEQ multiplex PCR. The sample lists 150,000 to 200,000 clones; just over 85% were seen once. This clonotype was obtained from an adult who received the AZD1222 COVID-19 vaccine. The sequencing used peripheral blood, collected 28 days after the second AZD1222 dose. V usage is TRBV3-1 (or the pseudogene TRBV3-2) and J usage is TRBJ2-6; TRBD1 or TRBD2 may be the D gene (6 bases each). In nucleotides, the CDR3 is TGTGCCAGCAGCCAATTAGGGGGGAAGGGCTCTGGGGCCAACGTCCTGACTTTC. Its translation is CASSQLGGKGSGANVLTF.